The rows below give T cell receptor beta chains drawn from one sample of a study of OX40 agonist ivuxolimab in advanced cancers. Repertoires were generated with immunoSEQ multiplex PCR, while TCRdb's copy carries only in-frame clones and drops some. The data contain tens of thousands of clones, about 83% of them singletons. Sequenced material: CD4+ or CD8+ T cells sorted from blood, taken in a trial of the OX40 agonist ivuxolimab. The receptors were sampled from an adult with an advanced solid tumor such as melanoma, head and neck, liver or kidney cancer. Both conserved end residues are part of each CDR3. D genes are given only for firm matches. Clone sizes are given selectively: once, few, many, or a class where the clone is expanded.

j_call d_call clone_size v_call cdr3_aa cdr3_nt
TRBJ1-2 NA NA TRBV27 CASSGNRDPGYTF TGTGCCAGCAGTGGTAACCGGGACCCTGGCTACACCTTC
TRBJ2-3 TRBD2 NA TRBV7-2 CASSFHLAGLPNTQYF TGTGCCAGCAGCTTTCACCTAGCGGGGCTTCCAAATACGCAGTATTTT
TRBJ2-3 NA NA TRBV11-2 CASSLDTDTQYF TGTGCCAGCAGCTTAGACACAGATACGCAGTATTTT
TRBJ1-1 TRBD1 NA TRBV5-6 CASSSVSGGVFEAFF TGTGCCAGCAGCTCGGTTTCAGGGGGCGTTTTCGAAGCTTTCTTT
TRBJ2-7 NA NA TRBV7-9 CASSGLTGTSYEQYF TGTGCCAGCAGTGGCCTTACGGGAACCTCCTACGAGCAGTACTTC
TRBJ2-7 NA NA TRBV13 CASSELYEQYF TGTGCCAGCAGTGAGCTCTACGAGCAGTACTTC
TRBJ1-2 NA once TRBV11-2 CASSLIRTYGYTF TGTGCCAGCAGCTTAATTCGTACCTATGGCTACACCTTC
TRBJ2-3 NA NA TRBV4-2 CASSQDSWSRDQDTQYF TGTGCCAGCAGCCAAGACTCCTGGAGTCGGGACCAGGATACGCAGTATTTT
TRBJ2-5 NA NA TRBV29-1 CSVDSWEYQETQYF TGCAGCGTGGACAGTTGGGAGTACCAAGAGACCCAGTACTTC
TRBJ1-5 NA NA TRBV27 CASSLARNQPQHF TGTGCCAGCAGTTTAGCCCGCAATCAGCCCCAGCATTTT
TRBJ2-5 NA NA TRBV11-2 CASSLVVTWGGQGETQYF TGTGCCAGCAGCTTAGTTGTTACGTGGGGGGGCCAGGGAGAGACCCAGTACTTC
TRBJ2-7 NA NA TRBV7-9 CASSFQIEQYF TGTGCCAGCAGCTTTCAGATCGAGCAGTACTTC
TRBJ2-5 NA NA TRBV19 CASSSEGVETQYF TGTGCCAGTAGTAGCGAGGGGGTGGAGACCCAGTACTTC
TRBJ2-5 NA once TRBV7-9 CASSPPGPQETQYF TGTGCCAGCAGCCCGCCGGGACCTCAAGAGACCCAGTACTTC
TRBJ2-3 NA NA TRBV7-6 CASSLVVGQGPIPQYF TGTGCCAGCAGCTTAGTGGTAGGGCAGGGACCCATTCCGCAGTATTTT
TRBJ2-2 NA few TRBV4-1 CASSQAGSNQPELFF TGCGCCAGCAGCCAAGCTGGGAGCAATCAGCCGGAGCTGTTTTTT
TRBJ2-7 TRBD1 few TRBV11-3 CASSPRTGSTEQYF TGTGCCAGCAGTCCACGGACAGGTTCTACCGAGCAGTACTTC
TRBJ2-1 NA once TRBV7-9 CASSPRFNEQFF TGTGCCAGCAGCCCTCGCTTCAATGAGCAGTTCTTC
TRBJ1-2 NA NA TRBV12-5 CASGPDGYYGYTF TGTGCTAGTGGCCCAGACGGATACTATGGCTACACCTTC
TRBJ1-4 TRBD1 NA TRBV19 CASSPGTGYNEKLFF TGTGCCAGTAGTCCCGGGACAGGTTATAATGAAAAACTGTTTTTT
TRBJ2-5 TRBD2 NA TRBV6-1 CASSEAGGSGGVLNQYF TGTGCCAGCAGTGAAGCTGGTGGTAGCGGGGGGGTTTTGAACCAGTACTTC
TRBJ1-4 TRBD1 NA TRBV28 CASSATGGEKLFF TGTGCCAGCAGTGCGACAGGGGGTGAAAAACTGTTTTTT
TRBJ2-2 TRBD1 NA TRBV4-2 CASSQEAGTETGELFF TGTGCCAGCAGCCAAGAAGCCGGGACAGAAACCGGGGAGCTGTTTTTT
TRBJ2-5 TRBD1 NA TRBV5-6 CASSRGRTGKETQYF TGTGCCAGCAGCCGGGGGCGGACAGGGAAAGAGACCCAGTACTTC
TRBJ2-1 NA NA TRBV6-5 CASSYGTPYNEQFF TGTGCCAGCAGTTACGGGACACCATACAATGAGCAGTTCTTC
TRBJ2-5 TRBD1 NA TRBV7-9 CASSLGTGLGETQYF TGTGCCAGCAGCTTAGGGACAGGGCTGGGAGAGACCCAGTACTTC
TRBJ2-7 TRBD1 NA TRBV9 CASSAGSATGFYEQYF TGTGCCAGCAGCGCAGGGTCCGCGACAGGGTTCTACGAGCAGTACTTC
TRBJ1-6 TRBD1 NA TRBV9 CASSPQQGTSSPLHF TGTGCCAGCAGCCCCCAACAGGGGACGTCTTCACCCCTCCACTTT
TRBJ2-2 NA NA TRBV6-1 CASSEEDVLVAGELFF TGTGCCAGCAGTGAAGAGGACGTACTAGTTGCCGGGGAGCTGTTTTTT
TRBJ1-5 TRBD1 NA TRBV7-2 CASSSPGQGALQPQHF TGTGCCAGCAGCTCTCCGGGACAGGGGGCTTTGCAGCCCCAGCATTTT
TRBJ1-1 TRBD1 NA TRBV11-2 CASSLRTGDTEAFF TGTGCCAGCAGCCTCCGGACAGGTGACACTGAAGCTTTCTTT
TRBJ2-1 TRBD2 NA TRBV6-5 CASSYGTTSYNEQFF TGTGCCAGCAGTTACGGGACTACTTCCTACAATGAGCAGTTCTTC
TRBJ2-7 NA NA TRBV4-1 CASSPPGWVEQYF TGCGCCAGCAGCCCCCCAGGGTGGGTCGAGCAGTACTTC
TRBJ1-5 NA NA TRBV19 CASSLGSQPQHF TGTGCCAGTAGCCTAGGGAGCCAGCCCCAGCATTTT
TRBJ2-1 TRBD2 NA TRBV4-3 CASSREASGGNEQFF TGCGCCAGCAGCCGAGAAGCCAGCGGGGGTAATGAGCAGTTCTTC
TRBJ2-7 NA few TRBV4-3 CASSPADPRDPRTPYEQYF TGCGCCAGCAGCCCGGCCGATCCCCGGGACCCCAGAACCCCCTACGAGCAGTACTTC
TRBJ2-7 TRBD2 NA TRBV25-1 CASSEFGEGYEQYF TGTGCCAGCAGTGAATTTGGGGAGGGCTACGAGCAGTACTTC
TRBJ2-1 TRBD2 few TRBV5-4 CASRPSGGSYNEQFF TGTGCCAGCAGGCCTAGCGGGGGGTCCTACAATGAGCAGTTCTTC
TRBJ2-3 NA NA TRBV7-9 CASSLGGLAVYRTDTQYF TGTGCCAGCAGCTTGGGGGGGCTAGCTGTGTATCGCACAGATACGCAGTATTTT
TRBJ1-1 NA few TRBV6-5 CASRRGTEAFF TGTGCCAGCAGGAGGGGCACTGAAGCTTTCTTT
TRBJ1-6 TRBD1 NA TRBV7-9 CASSNPGQGYSPLHF TGTGCCAGCAGCAATCCGGGACAGGGGTACTCACCCCTCCACTTT
TRBJ1-2 NA NA TRBV5-6 CASSSSTRNSNYGYTF TGTGCCAGCAGCTCCTCGACTCGTAATTCTAACTATGGCTACACCTTC
TRBJ2-5 NA NA TRBV2 CASVEGYETQYF TGTGCCAGCGTCGAGGGGTACGAGACCCAGTACTTC
TRBJ1-1 NA few TRBV14 CASSQAGNTEAFF TGTGCCAGCAGCCAAGCAGGGAACACTGAAGCTTTCTTT
TRBJ2-1 NA NA TRBV4-3 CASSLDIGLSGYNEQFF TGCGCCAGCAGCCTAGATATTGGACTAAGTGGGTACAATGAGCAGTTCTTC
TRBJ2-7 NA NA TRBV29-1 CSVGYSYEQYF TGCAGCGTTGGATACAGCTACGAGCAGTACTTC
TRBJ1-4 NA NA TRBV10-2 CASSESKAGLEKLFF TGCGCCAGCAGTGAGTCGAAGGCAGGGCTGGAAAAACTGTTTTTT
TRBJ2-3 NA NA TRBV9 CASSPFAEGSDTQYF TGTGCCAGCAGCCCCTTCGCGGAAGGGTCGGATACGCAGTATTTT
TRBJ2-2 NA NA TRBV5-1 CASSLAQGRRELFF TGCGCCAGCAGCTTGGCCCAGGGTCGGAGGGAGCTGTTTTTT
TRBJ1-5 NA NA TRBV13 CASSLGGYNQPQHF TGTGCCAGCAGCTTAGGGGGGTACAATCAGCCCCAGCATTTT
TRBJ1-1 NA NA TRBV11-2 CASSLKPLVEAFF TGTGCCAGCAGCTTAAAACCACTGGTTGAAGCTTTCTTT